The next 20 T cell receptor beta chains were all read from a single sample in a study of blood T cell repertoires in COVID-19. Generated by immunoSEQ multiplex PCR, the TCRdb table keeps only in-frame clones and is missing some. The sample lists 85,000 to 120,000 clones; around 86% were seen once. The sequenced material came from peripheral blood. The origin of the receptors is a man aged 50-59 years with active or convalescent COVID-19.

The chain has TRBV6-4 and TRBJ2-2; TRBD1 aligns across 7 bases. This CDR3 comprises 14 residues. The V gene end was trimmed by 6 bases and the J gene end by 2 bases; junction bases not matched to a gene: 3. The germline gives CDR1 MRHNA, CDR2 SNTAGT. CDR3 sequence reads: CASSRDRNTGELFF. CDR3 DNA sequence: TGTGCCAGCAGCCGGGACAGAAACACCGGGGAGCTGTTTTTT.

In this sample, this clone turned up once. The rearrangement uses TRBV2 and TRBJ1-1; TRBD1 agrees at 7 bases. Germline CDR1 SNHLY, CDR2 FYNNEI. CDR3 size: 17 residues. V lost 4 bases, J lost 1 base, and 12 bases stayed unmatched. CDR3 DNA sequence: TGTGCCAGCAGTGGGGGGGACAGCCTGATACAGAACACTGAAGCTTTCTTT. It is translated as CASSGGDSLIQNTEAFF.

This clone was seen just once. This chain uses TRBV18 with TRBJ2-7, with a tentative D call TRBD1 (6 bases). V lost 3 bases to trimming and J lost 7 bases, with 10 bases between them. Germline V gene lookup returns CDR1 KGHSH and CDR2 LQKENI. The CDR3 extends over 12 amino acids. This CDR3 reads CASSPRQEEQYF. The DNA of the CDR3 is TGTGCCAGCTCACCGAGACAGGAGGAGCAGTACTTC. Complete variable domain (other parts from reference TRBV18 and TRBJ2-7): NAGVMQNPRHLVRRRGQEARLRCSPMKGHSHVYWYRQLPEEGLKFMVYLQKENIIDESGMPKERFSAEFPKEGPSILRIQQVVRGDSAAYFCASSPRQEEQYFGPGTRLTVT.

V gene TRBV7-9 combines with J gene TRBJ1-2; D is ambiguous. V dropped 1 base and J dropped 2 bases, with 8 bases sitting between them. The germline V gene has CDR1 SEHNR and CDR2 FQNEAQ (reference sequence). The CDR3 spans 14 residues. The chain's CDR3 is CASSLGHTNYGYTF. The CDR3, as DNA: TGTGCCAGCAGCTTAGGGCACACAAACTATGGCTACACCTTC.

The rearrangement links TRBV28 to TRBJ1-2; 10 positions agree with TRBD1. Looked up from germline, CDR1 is MDHEN and CDR2 is SYDVKM. After removal of 3 bases from V and 8 bases from J, the junction contained 9 bases not matched to a gene. CDR3 length: 15 amino acids. DNA for the CDR3: TGTGCCAGCAGTTTCCCCGAGGGACAGGGGTTGGGCTACACCTTC. Translation: CASSFPEGQGLGYTF.

The chain links TRBV12-2 to TRBJ2-3; TRBD2, as called in the table, went unchecked against the DNA. TRBV12-2 is tagged as a pseudogene. The CDR3 extends over 19 amino acids. The CDR3 DNA is TGTGCAAGTCGCCCCAAACCCCGGACTAGTTTTAAATACACAGATACGCAGTATTTT. This gives the protein CASRPKPRTSFKYTDTQYF.

In DNA, the CDR3 is TGCGCCAGCAGCTTGGACAGGTCCTACGAGCAGTACGTC. This sequence encodes CASSLDRSYEQYV. The chain recombines TRBV5-1 with TRBJ2-7; a possible D gene is TRBD1 (5 bases). The CDR3 consists of 13 residues. Germline V CDR1 and CDR2: SGHRS, YFSETQ. Trimming removed 0 bases from V and 1 base from J, with 5 bases in between.

This chain uses TRBV14 with TRBJ1-2; tentatively, D is TRBD1 (5 bases). V shed 1 base and J shed 2 bases, with 5 bases lying between them. This CDR3 is 13 amino acids long. From germline, CDR1 is SGHDN and CDR2 FVKESK. The CDR3 region has the DNA TGTGCCAGCAGCCAAGCAGGGAACTATGGCTACACCTTC. Protein: CASSQAGNYGYTF.

This chain links TRBV19 with TRBJ2-7, with a tentative D call TRBD2 (6 bases). Germline-derived CDR1 and CDR2 are LNHDA and SQIVND (reference sequence). The V end was cut by 4 bases, the J end by 4 bases, with 8 bases between. This CDR3 comprises 12 residues. CDR3 loop: CASSKEGYEQYF. The DNA of the CDR3 is TGTGCCAGTAGTAAGGAGGGGTACGAGCAGTACTTC.

The chain links TRBV7-2 to TRBJ1-2, with D perhaps TRBD1 (6 bases). Per the germline V gene, CDR1 is SGHTA and CDR2 is FQGNSA. The CDR3 runs to 13 residues. V was pared by 6 bases and J by 5 bases, with 13 bases between. The CDR3 coding sequence is TGTGCCAGCAGTAGGATAGGGGGATATGGCTACACCTTC. It translates to CASSRIGGYGYTF.

The chain joins TRBV10-3 to TRBJ2-1, with TRBD2 matching 9 bases. The V gene end was trimmed by 4 bases and the J gene end by 7 bases; junction bases not matched to a gene: 2. In germline, CDR1 is ENHRY, CDR2 SYGVKD. The CDR3 length is 13 residues. CDR3 region: CAISVTSGNEQFF. The DNA for the CDR3 is TGTGCCATCAGTGTGACTAGCGGTAATGAGCAGTTCTTC.

V is TRBV5-6 and J is TRBJ2-2, with D possibly being TRBD1 (5 bases). Germline lookup yields CDR1 SGHDT and CDR2 YYEEEE. The CDR3 length is 16 residues. V was pared by 5 bases and J by 4 bases, with 18 bases between. The CDR3 DNA is TGTGCCAGCAGAATTAGGACACAGGATCCCACCGGGGAGCTGTTTTTT. Residues: CASRIRTQDPTGELFF.

V is TRBV6-5 and J is TRBJ1-6; D gene unclear. The CDR3 totals 13 residues. Trimming stripped 3 bases from V and 6 bases from J, with 6 bases between. Germline lookup yields CDR1 MNHEY and CDR2 SVGAGI. CDR3 protein: CASSYGPNSPLHF. CDR3 coding DNA: TGTGCCAGCAGTTATGGGCCTAATTCACCCCTCCACTTT.

The chain joins TRBV14 to TRBJ1-2, with D uncertain. Trimming removed 1 base at V and 8 bases at J, with 11 bases between. Germline assignment: CDR1 SGHDN and CDR2 FVKESK. The CDR3 spans 13 residues. The CDR3 region is CASSQVYQVGYTF. For the CDR3, the DNA is TGTGCCAGCAGCCAAGTCTACCAGGTCGGCTACACCTTC. Using reference TRBV14 and TRBJ1-2 for the parts outside the CDR3, the full variable domain is EAGVTQFPSHSVIEKGQTVTLRCDPISGHDNLYWYRRVMGKEIKFLLHFVKESKQDESGMPNNRFLAERTGGTYSTLKVQPAELEDSGVYFCASSQVYQVGYTFGSGTRLTVV.

The chain joins TRBV5-1 to TRBJ2-1; TRBD2 matches 12 bases. J lost 5 bases, V lost 0 bases, and 3 bases had no gene match. The CDR3 runs to 16 residues. CDR1 SGHRS and CDR2 YFSETQ come from the germline V gene. The DNA of the CDR3 is TGCGCCAGCAGCTTGGTTCCTAGCGGGGGGGACAATGAGCAGTTCTTC. Translation gives CASSLVPSGGDNEQFF.

The chain links TRBV14 to TRBJ2-7; unclear D gene. Looked up from germline, CDR1 is SGHDN and CDR2 is FVKESK. Trimming shortened V by 0 bases and J by 4 bases, and 10 bases separated the two germline ends. This CDR3 has 14 residues. The CDR3 nucleotides are TGTGCCAGCAGCCAAGAAACTTTCACTTACGAGCAGTACTTC. Amino acid sequence: CASSQETFTYEQYF.

The chain carries TRBV5-5 and TRBJ1-2; D unresolved. CDR3 length equals 15 residues. The V end lost 0 bases, the J end lost 6 bases, and 15 bases lay between the germline ends. CDR1 and CDR2 (germline): SGHKS, YYEKEE (reference sequence). CDR3 residues: CASSLAVSRTHGYTF. In DNA form, the CDR3 reads TGTGCCAGCAGCTTGGCGGTATCTAGAACACATGGCTACACCTTC.

The chain has TRBV4-1 and TRBJ2-5, with TRBD1 as a possible D gene (5 bases). Germline V gives CDR1 MGHRA, CDR2 YSYEKL. V lost 0 bases and J 4 bases, leaving 12 bases between the germline ends. The CDR3 contains 15 residues. Here the CDR3 reads CASSQEGARAETQYF. CDR3 DNA: TGCGCCAGCAGCCAAGAAGGGGCTAGAGCAGAGACCCAGTACTTC.

V is TRBV29-1 and J is TRBJ1-1; D is possibly TRBD1 (6 bases). The CDR3 spans 12 residues. Germline assignment: CDR1 SQVTM and CDR2 ANQGSEA. The V and J ends lost 7 bases and 5 bases respectively, with 14 bases between them. CDR3 sequence: CSGNEQGTEAFF. The CDR3 region has the DNA TGCAGCGGTAACGAACAGGGAACTGAAGCTTTCTTT.

The gene calls are TRBV7-9 and TRBJ1-4; D is uncertain. This CDR3 comprises 13 residues. V gave up 4 bases and J gave up 7 bases, with 10 bases separating them. Germline V gives CDR1 SEHNR, CDR2 FQNEAQ (reference sequence). Here the CDR3 DNA reads TGTGCCAGCAGCTCCGTCGAGGGTGAAAAACTGTTTTTT. Translation: CASSSVEGEKLFF.